This paragraph reports one T cell receptor (beta chain). Its antigen is still unknown. The record has no base qualities; no much larger clone is one base away. The CDR3 measures 14 amino acids from cysteine to phenylalanine. Solely the CDR3 DNA is kept, with 42 bases framed from the first base. In the germline V gene (reference sequence), CDR1 corresponds to SEHNR and CDR2 to FQNEAQ. V was cut back by 1 base and J by 3 bases, leaving a gap of 8 bases between them. The data are from a study of shared clonotypes between healthy human individuals (dated by TCRdb to 2020 to 2021). For the wider study: The cohort comprised a couple of women and three men aged 18 to 49 years. To increase sequencing depth and limit assay-specific biases, different laboratories used diverse techniques to prepare libraries and sequence TCR repertoires. For each donor, CD4 naive and CD4 memory were each given three plates, CD8 naive was given two plates, and CD8 memory was given one plate. Leukapheresis yielded between about 0.85 and 10 billion PBMCs per donor. The study deeply sequenced blood TCR repertoires of several healthy adults to estimate repertoire size and the extent of clonotype sharing between individuals. Results and caveats for the whole study, not just this receptor: Rarefaction of sorted-subset datasets indicated incomplete sequencing despite the large sequencing depth. Compared with non-shared clonotypes, the clonotypes found in all four sorted-subset donors had higher generation probabilities. Because the study included a small number of donors, the genetic and exposure-history diversity represented was limited. Naive subsets generally had larger estimated clonotype richness than memory subsets did. Sharing across several donors was observed for around 5% of naive CD4, less than 4% of naive CD8, about 2.3% of memory CD4, and about 0.38% of memory CD8 clonotypes. Pairwise subsampling led to the expectation that sequencing depth would affect the degree of clonotype sharing among donors. Sampling was limited to blood, and TCR repertoires in tissue likely differ from TCR repertoires in blood.

TCR CDR3 regions were amplified from genomic DNA by multiplex PCR using the deep immunoSEQ assay. Genomic DNA extracted from each cell subset was distributed evenly over all wells of several immunoSEQ 96-well plates, and each plate served as one replicate. For sorted subsets, each replicate PCR was loaded with 200 ng genomic DNA, equivalent to about 33,000 T cell genomes. The purified libraries were quantified using a Qubit 3.0 fluorometer, sized with a Bioanalyzer 2100, and then quantified again using the KAPA Library Quantification kit. Every immunoSEQ 96-well plate was sequenced on a dedicated single-read 150-cycle Illumina NextSeq 550 flow cell. The paper's processing steps were these. Because the immunoSEQ output included only junctional sequences and no quality scores, the filtering could not be the same as the filtering used for full-length reads. Sequences were annotated with PyIR, a Python wrapper for IgBLAST v1.9, using IMGT germline references to assign V/J genes and CDR3. Reads were filtered out if the reads had weak V/J assignments (E-value above 1e-6), no CDR3, stop codons, out-of-frame junctions, or ambiguous translated residues. A V3J clonotype was defined by an identical inferred V gene, J gene, and CDR3 amino acid sequence. Percentage overlap between repertoires was computed as shared unique clonotypes divided by the size of the smaller repertoire. RTK rarefaction, the Chao1 estimator, and Recon v2.1 estimates of unobserved clonotypes were used to assess repertoire richness. Generation probabilities were computed with OLGA for all TCRbeta clonotypes obtained by the gDNA method from four donors. In its TCRdb copy, this immuneACCESS table keeps in-frame sequences only and misses some clones. Where compared with another copy, unresolved V genes explain less than half of these, and the others have no known cause. That table is the source of V, J and clone size, and D and trimming were worked out from the DNA. The sample table holds 550,000 to 600,000 clones, of which 95% to 98% were seen once. In total, the top ten clones hold 0.3% of the sample.

CD8 naive samples consisted of CD45RO-negative cells that were positively selected for CCR7, yielding a CD45RA+CCR7+ population without TemRA cells. Donors were healthy HIV-negative adults with no recently reported acute infections or vaccinations. Only Caucasian adults living in Nashville, Tennessee, USA were represented among the donors. Blood was collected by leukapheresis, and PBMCs were isolated by Ficoll-Histopaque density gradient centrifugation and then cryopreserved in liquid nitrogen vapor phase. Purity and quantity of every magnetically sorted T cell population were checked by analytical flow cytometry. Genomic DNA was isolated from each sorted fraction and quantified by UV absorbance on a Nanodrop 2000c.

The clonotype originates from a man younger than 40 in good health. Source material: naive CD8+ T cells sorted from blood. Interpreted using the paper, the cell subset or site label stands for: CD45RA+CCR7+. The rearranged segments are TRBV7-9 and TRBJ2-3; the D region possibly corresponds to TRBD2 (5 bases align). The DNA reads as follows: TGTGCCAGCAGCTTAGACGGACTTACAGATACGCAGTATTTT. This sequence encodes CASSLDGLTDTQYF. The full variable domain, with segments outside the CDR3 supplied by the reference TRBV7-9 and TRBJ2-3 proteins, appears as DTGVSQNPRHKITKRGQNVTFRCDPISEHNRLYWYRQTLGQGPEFLTYFQNEAQLEKSRLLSDRFSAERPKGSFSTLEIQRTEQGDSAMYLCASSLDGLTDTQYFGPGTRLTVL.